This TCR beta chain came from a study of blood T cells in healthy people across ages. Isolated PBMCs totaled at least 7 million in each sample. Notes on this clonotype: What it binds is unknown.

Study-wide results and caveats: Long-lived donors exceeded aged donors in naive CD4+ cells and diversity.

Then a second PCR, running roughly 7 to 11 cycles, was carried out with a sample-barcoded 5' primer and a J-beta primer mix. The template-switch adaptor, which had 12 random nucleotides, put a tag on each cDNA molecule. Each CDR3 protein is one row after TCRdb ran MiXCR on the 5' RACE reads. The sample shows roughly 860,000 distinct CDR3 sequences, 62% of them seen only once. Germline V gene lookup returns CDR1 LGHDT and CDR2 YNNKEL (reference sequence). Trimming removed 4 bases from V and 4 bases from J, with 20 bases in between. CDR3 size: 16 residues. The clonotype was recovered from a young man in good health. This rearrangement joins TRBV3-1 to TRBJ2-7, with a tentative D call TRBD2 (6 bases). The sequencing sample was made of blood. The CDR3 DNA sequence: TGTGCCAGCAGCCCCGGGGTAGCGGTCCCACCATACGAGCAGTACTTC. This gives the protein CASSPGVAVPPYEQYF.